Listed below are T cell receptor beta chains from one sample, sequenced in a study of T-cell memory formation after mild COVID-19. One entry per CDR3 protein results from TCRdb running MiXCR on the 5' RACE reads. The sample has under 600,000 distinct CDR3 sequences; about a fifth are singletons. Sequenced sample: PBMCs or a T cell subset sorted from them (not recorded which). All receptors derive from an adult woman who had mild COVID-19 (a few samples of this study predate the infection). Cell type and time point are not known. Both conserved end residues are part of each CDR3. D genes are given only for firm matches. Size tells how often a clone was seen (once, few, many) or the class of an expanded clone, and some rows leave it out.

j_call clone_size v_call d_call cdr3_aa cdr3_nt
TRBJ2-6 few TRBV6-6 . CASSGQGSGANVLTF TGTGCCAGCAGTGGCCAGGGCTCTGGGGCCAACGTCCTGACTTTC
TRBJ1-3 many TRBV5-5 TRBD1 CASSLNYGQGTSGNTIYF TGTGCCAGCAGCTTGAACTACGGACAGGGGACCTCTGGAAACACCATATATTTT
TRBJ2-2 few TRBV7-9 . CASSGLIWVELIF TGTGCCAGCAGCGGACTGATTTGGGTCGAACTTATATTT
TRBJ2-2 many TRBV20-1 . CSARRNTGELFF TGCAGTGCCCGGCGGAACACCGGGGAGCTGTTTTTT
TRBJ1-6 . TRBV3-1 TRBD1 CASSGGQGINSPLHF TGTGCCAGCAGCGGAGGACAGGGGATTAATTCACCCCTCCACTTT
TRBJ1-3 few TRBV7-9 . CASSPSGQGTFSGNTIYF TGTGCCAGCAGCCCGAGTGGGCAGGGAACCTTCTCTGGAAACACCATATATTTT
TRBJ2-3 few TRBV7-3 . CASSVGKLTSTDTQYF TGTGCCAGCAGCGTCGGAAAGTTAACTAGCACAGATACGCAGTATTTT
TRBJ1-6 . TRBV12-3/TRBV12-4 TRBD1 CASSRARGAGSPLHF TGTGCCAGCAGTCGCGCCAGGGGGGCCGGGTCACCCCTCCACTTT
TRBJ2-1 . TRBV9 TRBD1 CASSGQGGFNEQFF TGTGCCAGCAGCGGACAGGGGGGTTTCAATGAGCAGTTCTTC
TRBJ1-5 many TRBV10-3 . CASQDSSNQPQHF TGTGCCTCGCAAGACAGTAGCAATCAGCCCCAGCATTTT
TRBJ1-5 . TRBV2 . CASSEGGGKPQHF TGTGCCAGCAGTGAGGGGGGAGGGAAGCCCCAGCATTTT
TRBJ2-1 . TRBV12-3/TRBV12-4 . CASSFFRTDNEQFF TGTGCCAGCAGTTTCTTTAGGACTGACAATGAGCAGTTCTTC
TRBJ2-3 few TRBV20-1 TRBD2 CSALGLAGGQRFTDTQYF TGCAGTGCCCTGGGACTAGCGGGGGGGCAGAGGTTCACAGATACGCAGTATTTT
TRBJ2-3 few TRBV5-1 . CASRVGADTQYF TGCGCCAGCAGGGTCGGGGCAGATACGCAGTATTTT
TRBJ2-3 . TRBV29-1 TRBD1 CSVLRQGPDTQYF TGCAGCGTTTTGAGACAGGGGCCAGATACGCAGTATTTT
TRBJ2-1 few TRBV4-1 . CASSQGRTPPHNEQFF TGCGCCAGCAGCCAAGGACGTACGCCGCCCCACAATGAGCAGTTCTTC
TRBJ2-7 . TRBV12-3/TRBV12-4 TRBD1 CASSPQDRAISYEQYF TGTGCCAGCAGCCCTCAGGACAGGGCGATCTCCTACGAGCAGTACTTC
TRBJ2-2 . TRBV24-1 . CATSDPSARGNTGELFF TGTGCCACCAGTGATCCTAGCGCCCGTGGGAACACCGGGGAGCTGTTTTTT
TRBJ2-1 . TRBV29-1 TRBD2 CSVGGTSGRVRNEQFF TGCAGCGTTGGCGGGACTAGCGGGAGGGTTAGGAATGAGCAGTTCTTC
TRBJ2-3 . TRBV7-9 TRBD2 CASSLRLASADTQYF TGTGCCAGCAGCCTAAGACTAGCGTCCGCAGATACGCAGTATTTT
TRBJ2-7 once TRBV5-1 . CASSGGSPEQYF TGCGCCAGCAGCGGGGGGTCCCCCGAGCAGTACTTC
TRBJ1-2 . TRBV12-3/TRBV12-4 . CASSLSGGAGGYTF TGTGCCAGCAGTTTATCTGGGGGGGCAGGTGGCTACACCTTC
TRBJ2-5 many TRBV5-5 TRBD2 CASTRGSGVQETQYF TGTGCCAGCACACGCGGGAGTGGGGTCCAAGAGACCCAGTACTTC
TRBJ2-1 . TRBV4-1 TRBD2 CASSLQLAGHLNEQFF TGCGCCAGCAGCCTCCAACTAGCGGGGCACCTCAATGAGCAGTTCTTC
TRBJ2-7 . TRBV27 . CASSTRSGEQYF TGTGCCAGCAGTACGCGGAGTGGCGAGCAGTACTTC
TRBJ1-6 . TRBV12-3/TRBV12-4 . CASSLRGTVEPPLHF TGTGCCAGCAGTTTACGGGGAACTGTTGAGCCACCCCTCCACTTT
TRBJ2-7 . TRBV10-3 . CAISEGQSEQYF TGTGCCATCAGTGAAGGGCAAAGCGAGCAGTACTTC
TRBJ1-1 few TRBV20-1 TRBD1 CSAKRGDRRAEAFF TGCAGTGCTAAGAGGGGGGACAGAAGGGCTGAAGCTTTCTTT
TRBJ2-3 . TRBV5-4 . CASTGPSTDTQYF TGTGCCAGCACTGGGCCCAGCACAGATACGCAGTATTTT
TRBJ2-7 . TRBV3-1 . CASSQELVWGYSYEQYF TGTGCCAGCAGCCAAGAATTAGTGTGGGGGTACTCCTACGAGCAGTACTTC
TRBJ1-5 few TRBV7-8 . CASSGDIDSNQPQHF TGTGCCAGCAGCGGGGACATCGATAGCAATCAGCCCCAGCATTTT
TRBJ1-1 . TRBV4-3 . CASSRDRRTEAFF TGCGCCAGCAGCCGAGATCGGCGCACTGAAGCTTTCTTT
TRBJ1-3 . TRBV6-5 TRBD1 CASSYGGQGLIDSGNTIYF TGTGCCAGCAGTTACGGGGGACAGGGGTTAATCGACTCTGGAAACACCATATATTTT